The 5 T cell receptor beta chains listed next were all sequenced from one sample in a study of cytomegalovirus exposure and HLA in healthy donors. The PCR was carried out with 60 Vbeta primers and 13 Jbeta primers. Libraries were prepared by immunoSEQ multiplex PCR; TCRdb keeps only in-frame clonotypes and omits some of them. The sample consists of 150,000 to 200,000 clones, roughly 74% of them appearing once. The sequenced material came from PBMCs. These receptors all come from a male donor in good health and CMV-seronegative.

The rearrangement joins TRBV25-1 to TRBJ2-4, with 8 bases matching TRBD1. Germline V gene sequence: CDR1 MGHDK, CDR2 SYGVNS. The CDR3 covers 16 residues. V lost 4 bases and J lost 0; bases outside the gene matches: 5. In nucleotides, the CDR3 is TGTGCCAGCAGTGCCGGACAGGGCCTAGCCAAAAACATTCAGTACTTC. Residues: CASSAGQGLAKNIQYF.

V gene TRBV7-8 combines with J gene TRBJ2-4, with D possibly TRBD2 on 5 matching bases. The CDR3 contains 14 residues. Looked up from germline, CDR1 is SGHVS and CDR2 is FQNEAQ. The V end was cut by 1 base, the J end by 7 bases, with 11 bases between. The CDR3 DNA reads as TGTGCCAGCAGCTTAGTAGAGGGTCAGAACATTCAGTACTTC. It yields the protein CASSLVEGQNIQYF.

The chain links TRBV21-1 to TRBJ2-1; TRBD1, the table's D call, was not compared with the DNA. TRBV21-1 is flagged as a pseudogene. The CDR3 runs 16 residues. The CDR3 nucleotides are TGTGCCAGCAGCCACCCGGCCCAGGGAACCTACAATGAGCAGTTCTTC. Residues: CASSHPAQGTYNEQFF.

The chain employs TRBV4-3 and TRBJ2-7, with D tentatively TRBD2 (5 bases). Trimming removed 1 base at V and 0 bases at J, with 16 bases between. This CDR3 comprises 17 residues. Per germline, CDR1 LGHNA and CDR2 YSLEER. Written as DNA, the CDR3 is TGCGCCAGCAGCCAAGGAATGGGCGGGTCCTCCTCCTACGAGCAGTACTTC. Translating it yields CASSQGMGGSSSYEQYF.

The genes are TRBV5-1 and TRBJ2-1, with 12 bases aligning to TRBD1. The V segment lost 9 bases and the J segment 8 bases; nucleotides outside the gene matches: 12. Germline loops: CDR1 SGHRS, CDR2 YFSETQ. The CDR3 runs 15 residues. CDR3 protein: CATRDGTGGVDEQFF. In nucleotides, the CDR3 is TGCGCCACAAGGGATGGGACAGGGGGCGTGGATGAGCAGTTCTTC.